Each of the 26 T cell receptor beta chains below was sequenced from the same sample in a study of cytomegalovirus exposure and HLA in healthy donors. Here immunoSEQ multiplex PCR was the method, and the copy in TCRdb shows in-frame clones only, minus some. The sample gives 200,000 to 250,000 clones, just over 85% of which show up once; 2.9% is in the top ten. Sequencing used PBMCs. All receptors derive from a woman aged 18-30 years in good health and CMV-seronegative.

Turning to this clone: The junction differs from germline at one of its ends, possibly a read error. This chain connects TRBV6-1 to TRBJ1-2; the match to TRBD1 covers 8 bases. The germline CDR1 and CDR2 sequences are MNHNS and SASEGT. This CDR3 has 15 amino acids. This CDR3 reads CASSEGQGINYGYTF. CDR3 in DNA: TGTGCCAGCAGCGAAGGACAGGGAATTAACTATGGCTACACCTTC.

The rearrangement joins TRBV27 to TRBJ2-7; D perhaps matches TRBD2 (5 bases). V lost 2 bases, J lost 4 bases, and 12 bases lay in between. Germline V CDR1 and CDR2: MNHEY, SMNVEV (reference sequence). This CDR3 comprises 14 residues. The CDR3 DNA is TGTGCCAGCAGTTTACGCAGCACGGGGTACGAGCAGTACTTC. The encoded protein is CASSLRSTGYEQYF.

The chain has TRBV28 and TRBJ1-1; D is perhaps TRBD1 (5 bases). V lost 4 bases and J 1 base, leaving 10 bases between the germline ends. CDR3 length: 14 amino acids. Germline V gives CDR1 MDHEN, CDR2 SYDVKM. Here the CDR3 DNA reads TGTGCCAGCAGTTCCCTTACAGGGAACACTGAAGCTTTCTTT. It yields the protein CASSSLTGNTEAFF.

This clone has at least ten counts. The chain links TRBV15 to TRBJ2-3; the D gene is possibly TRBD2 (5 bases). The CDR3 is 15 residues long. CDR1 is LNHNV, CDR2 YYDKDF, per germline (reference sequence). Between the trimmed V and J ends, which lost 1 base and 2 bases, there was a span of 10 bases. CDR3 loop: CATSRGEKDTDTQYF. The CDR3 nucleotides read TGTGCCACCAGCAGAGGGGAGAAAGACACAGATACGCAGTATTTT.

This chain joins TRBV4-1 and TRBJ2-2, with D perhaps matching TRBD2 (6 bases). This CDR3 comprises 17 residues. In germline, CDR1 is MGHRA, CDR2 YSYEKL. V lost 3 bases and J 2 bases, leaving 16 bases between the germline ends. The CDR3 DNA is TGCGCCAGCAGCCAGCGCGGGGTACCCCCTAACACCGGGGAGCTGTTTTTT. Residues: CASSQRGVPPNTGELFF.

This clone was seen a single time. This CDR3 is CATRRAASTDTQYF. Written as DNA, the CDR3 is TGTGCCACCAGGCGGGCGGCTTCCACAGATACGCAGTATTTT. The rearrangement joins TRBV10-3 to TRBJ2-3; the D gene is possibly TRBD2 (5 bases). Trimming shortened V by 10 bases and J by 2 bases, and 16 bases separated the two germline ends. Germline loops: CDR1 ENHRY, CDR2 SYGVKD. The CDR3 covers 14 residues.

V is TRBV7-9 and J is TRBJ2-3; tentatively, D is TRBD2 (5 bases). Trimming shortened V by 4 bases and J by 2 bases, and 13 bases separated the two germline ends. CDR3 length: 15 residues. The germline CDR1 and CDR2 sequences are SEHNR and FQNEAQ (reference sequence). The CDR3 loop is CASSSSSEDTDTQYF. The CDR3 DNA is TGTGCCAGCAGCTCAAGTAGCGAGGACACAGATACGCAGTATTTT.

The V gene is TRBV11-2, the J gene TRBJ2-3; 9 bases are shared with TRBD2. The CDR3 runs to 19 residues. Looked up from germline, CDR1 is SGHAT and CDR2 is FQNNGV. J was trimmed by 5 bases and V by 4 bases; bases with no gene match: 19. CDR3 loop: CASSYGTSFGSSFLDTQYF. CDR3 in DNA: TGTGCCAGCAGCTATGGGACTAGCTTTGGGAGTAGTTTCCTAGATACGCAGTATTTT.

This rearrangement joins TRBV9 to TRBJ1-1; possible D gene TRBD1, 6 bases. V was shortened by 1 base and J by 4 bases, with 20 bases between the two germline ends. The CDR3 consists of 17 residues. CDR1 is SGDLS, CDR2 YYNGEE, per germline. The CDR3 spells CASSVNKGGFGGTEAFF. The CDR3 nucleotides read TGTGCCAGCAGCGTAAATAAAGGGGGATTCGGTGGCACTGAAGCTTTCTTT.

This clone was found a few times. The V and J genes are TRBV4-1 and TRBJ1-5, with 10 bases aligning to TRBD1. The CDR3 covers 15 residues. From germline, CDR1 is MGHRA and CDR2 YSYEKL. V shed 1 base, J shed 7 bases, and the junction held 4 bases outside the gene matches. CDR3 amino acids: CASSQALTGGQPQHF. CDR3 in DNA: TGCGCCAGCAGCCAAGCTCTGACAGGGGGCCAGCCCCAGCATTTT.

The V gene is TRBV19, the J gene TRBJ2-1; 9 bases are a match to TRBD2. From germline, CDR1 is LNHDA and CDR2 SQIVND (reference sequence). Unmatched junction bases numbered 5, after V lost 3 bases and J lost 8 bases. The CDR3 runs 14 residues. DNA of the CDR3: TGTGCCAGTAGTATGGCGGGAGGGCCGGATGAGCAGTTCTTC. Protein sequence: CASSMAGGPDEQFF.

The chain employs TRBV6-6 and TRBJ2-7, with TRBD1 as a possible D gene (6 bases). This CDR3 contains 15 residues. The germline V and J ends were trimmed by 6 bases and 0 bases, with 15 bases remaining between them. Germline V gene data show CDR1 as MNHNY and CDR2 as SVGAGI (reference sequence). DNA for the CDR3: TGTGCCAGCAGACGTGACAGGAGCTCCTCCTACGAGCAGTACTTC. Translated: CASRRDRSSSYEQYF.

This chain uses TRBV6-1 with TRBJ1-2; 7 bases agree with TRBD1. This CDR3 is built from 19 residues. Losses at the gene ends were 4 bases for V and 7 bases for J; bases not matched to a gene: 24. CDR1 is MNHNS and CDR2 is SASEGT in the germline V gene. The CDR3 coding sequence is TGTGCCAGCAGTGGTACCCCGAAGGCAGTGTGGCAGGGGGGAGGTGGCTACACCTTC. It encodes CASSGTPKAVWQGGGGYTF.

The chain has TRBV14 and TRBJ2-7, with D perhaps TRBD2 (5 bases). The V and J ends lost 3 bases and 7 bases respectively, with 10 bases between them. The CDR3 contains 12 residues. The V gene's germline CDR1 is SGHDN and CDR2 FVKESK. The DNA of the CDR3 is TGTGCCAGCAGCCACAGCCGGGAAGAGCAGTACTTC. This encodes CASSHSREEQYF.

The chain joins TRBV5-6 to TRBJ1-2; 8 bases map to TRBD1. CDR3 length: 13 amino acids. The J segment lost 2 bases and the V segment lost 5 bases, leaving 2 bases of the junction unmatched. CDR1 and CDR2 from the germline V gene are SGHDT and YYEEEE. CDR3 coding DNA: TGTGCCAGCAGTAGACAGGGGAACTATGGCTACACCTTC. It yields the protein CASSRQGNYGYTF. The whole variable domain, remainder taken from reference TRBV5-6 and TRBJ1-2, is DAGVTQSPTHLIKTRGQQVTLRCSPKSGHDTVSWYQQALGQGPQFIFQYYEEEERQRGNFPDRFSGHQFPNYSSELNVNALLLGDSALYLCASSRQGNYGYTFGSGTRLTVV.

The V and J genes are TRBV5-4 and TRBJ2-3; 8 bases are shared with TRBD1. The V segment lost 3 bases and the J segment 0 bases; nucleotides outside the gene matches: 3. CDR1 and CDR2 (germline): SGHNT, YYREEE (reference sequence). The CDR3 contains 15 residues. CDR3 sequence: CASSWGDRSTDTQYF. In DNA, the CDR3 is TGTGCCAGCAGCTGGGGGGACAGGAGCACAGATACGCAGTATTTT.

The chain recombines TRBV6-1 with TRBJ1-5; D is undetermined. Germline V gene data show CDR1 as MNHNS and CDR2 as SASEGT. CDR3 size: 14 residues. The V and J ends lost 1 base and 3 bases respectively, with 7 bases between them. In nucleotides, the CDR3 is TGTGCCAGCAGTGAAGATCTTTCCAATCAGCCCCAGCATTTT. Its protein product is CASSEDLSNQPQHF.

The J gene is TRBJ2-7, the V gene TRBV9; 7 positions agree with TRBD1. This CDR3 is 13 amino acids long. V lost 4 bases to trimming and J lost 3 bases; unmatched junction nucleotides: 4. The germline V gene has CDR1 SGDLS and CDR2 YYNGEE. This CDR3 is CASSTGEYYEQYF. CDR3 sequence (DNA): TGTGCCAGCAGCACAGGGGAGTACTACGAGCAGTACTTC.

This clone was observed once. V and J are TRBV27 and TRBJ2-3, with D unclear. Germline V gene sequence: CDR1 MNHEY, CDR2 SMNVEV (reference sequence). V dropped 3 bases and J dropped 0 bases, with 4 bases sitting between them. The CDR3 contains 13 residues. The CDR3 sequence is CASSFLSTDTQYF. The CDR3 DNA reads as TGTGCCAGCAGTTTCTTAAGCACAGATACGCAGTATTTT.

The chain carries TRBV28 and TRBJ2-5; D perhaps matches TRBD2 (5 bases). Germline V CDR1 and CDR2: MDHEN, SYDVKM. This CDR3 contains 12 residues. Deletions cut 2 bases from V and 7 bases from J, with 8 bases between. The CDR3 sequence: CASSLKAGTQYF. CDR3 sequence (DNA): TGTGCCAGCAGTTTAAAGGCGGGGACCCAGTACTTC.

The V gene is TRBV6-5, the J gene TRBJ2-5, with a possible D match to TRBD1 (6 bases). V lost 11 bases and J lost 11, with 24 bases in between. Germline values: CDR1 MNHEY, CDR2 SVGAGI. The CDR3 extends over 13 amino acids. The CDR3 is CASKRTASGSQYF. In nucleotides, the CDR3 is TGTGCCTCTAAACGGACAGCCTCGGGGTCTCAGTACTTC.

The chain employs TRBV4-1 and TRBJ2-3, with D tentatively TRBD2 (5 bases). The CDR3 extends over 14 amino acids. V was clipped by 1 base and J by 6 bases, with 11 bases between them. CDR1 is MGHRA, CDR2 YSYEKL, per germline. The CDR3 protein is CASSQGPGVDTQYF. The CDR3, as DNA: TGCGCCAGCAGCCAAGGGCCCGGGGTGGATACGCAGTATTTT.

CDR3 in amino acids: CAWSPRRTDEKLFF. The CDR3 DNA reads TGTGCCTGGAGCCCCCGCCGGACAGATGAAAAACTGTTTTTT. V and J are TRBV30 and TRBJ1-4; tentative D call: TRBD1 (6 bases). Germline CDR1 is GTSNPN and CDR2 is SVGIG (reference sequence). CDR3 length: 14 amino acids. The V end lost 3 bases, the J end lost 6 bases, and 14 bases lay between the germline ends.

This clone was counted once. V is TRBV4-1 and J is TRBJ2-7; TRBD1 agrees at 9 bases. The CDR3 is 17 residues long. CDR1 and CDR2 (germline): MGHRA, YSYEKL. V lost 1 base and J lost 3; bases outside the gene matches: 10. The CDR3 sequence: CASSQVFRQGGFYEQYF. For the CDR3, the DNA is TGCGCCAGCAGCCAAGTTTTTAGACAGGGGGGGTTCTACGAGCAGTACTTC.

V and J are TRBV5-1 and TRBJ1-4; maybe TRBD1 (6 bases). The CDR3 length is 16 residues. CDR1 SGHRS and CDR2 YFSETQ come from the germline V gene. Trimming took off 4 bases at V and 10 bases at J, with 23 bases between the two ends. The CDR3 protein is CASSPSGTSSPGKLFF. The CDR3, as DNA: TGCGCCAGCAGCCCGTCCGGGACAAGCTCCCCCGGAAAACTGTTTTTT.

The chain has TRBV6-6 and TRBJ2-5; D is unresolved. Germline CDR1 is MNHNY and CDR2 is SVGAGI (reference sequence). The CDR3 contains 13 residues. Trimming took off 2 bases at V and 7 bases at J, with 11 bases between the two ends. The CDR3 spells CASSYDTYGTQYF. Written as DNA, the CDR3 is TGTGCCAGCAGTTACGACACTTACGGGACCCAGTACTTC.